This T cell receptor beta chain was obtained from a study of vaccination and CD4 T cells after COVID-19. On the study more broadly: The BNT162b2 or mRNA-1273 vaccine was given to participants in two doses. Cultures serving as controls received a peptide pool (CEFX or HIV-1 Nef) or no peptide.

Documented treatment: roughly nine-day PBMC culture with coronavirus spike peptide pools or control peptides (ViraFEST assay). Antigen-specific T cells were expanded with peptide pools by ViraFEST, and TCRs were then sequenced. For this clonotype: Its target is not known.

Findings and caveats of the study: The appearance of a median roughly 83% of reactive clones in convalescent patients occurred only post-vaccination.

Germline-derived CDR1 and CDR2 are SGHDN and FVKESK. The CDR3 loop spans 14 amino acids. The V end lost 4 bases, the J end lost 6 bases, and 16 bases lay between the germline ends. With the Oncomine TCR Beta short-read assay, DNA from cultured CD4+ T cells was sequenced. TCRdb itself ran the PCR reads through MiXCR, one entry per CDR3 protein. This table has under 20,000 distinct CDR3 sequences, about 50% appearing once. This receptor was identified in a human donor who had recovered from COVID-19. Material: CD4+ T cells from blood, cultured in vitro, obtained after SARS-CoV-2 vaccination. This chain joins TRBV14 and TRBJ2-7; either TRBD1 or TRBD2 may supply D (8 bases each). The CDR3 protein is CASSPGGGGFEQYF. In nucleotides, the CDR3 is TGTGCCAGCAGCCCAGGGGGCGGGGGGTTCGAGCAGTACTTC.